This T cell receptor (beta chain) is from a study of cytomegalovirus exposure and HLA in healthy donors. Researchers ran the PCR with 60 Vbeta and 13 Jbeta primers. Produced via immunoSEQ multiplex PCR; TCRdb's table is partial and in-frame only. The table lists about 190,000 clones, roughly four fifths of them singletons. This clone was seen only a few times. Its antigen is not identified. The germline V gene encodes CDR1 SGHNT and CDR2 YYREEE (reference sequence). Germline trimming cut 1 base from V and 5 bases from J; bases unmatched to any gene: 6. This CDR3 contains 15 residues. Findings and caveats of the study: Researchers catalogued some 160 TCR beta chains as cytomegalovirus-associated.

This TCR came from a woman under 40 in good health and CMV-seropositive. The chain uses TRBV5-4 and TRBJ2-1, with 7 bases fitting TRBD2. The sample was PBMCs. CDR3 bases: TGTGCCAGCAGCTTGTGGGCTAGCGGTAACAATGAGCAGTTCTTC. This codes for CASSLWASGNNEQFF.